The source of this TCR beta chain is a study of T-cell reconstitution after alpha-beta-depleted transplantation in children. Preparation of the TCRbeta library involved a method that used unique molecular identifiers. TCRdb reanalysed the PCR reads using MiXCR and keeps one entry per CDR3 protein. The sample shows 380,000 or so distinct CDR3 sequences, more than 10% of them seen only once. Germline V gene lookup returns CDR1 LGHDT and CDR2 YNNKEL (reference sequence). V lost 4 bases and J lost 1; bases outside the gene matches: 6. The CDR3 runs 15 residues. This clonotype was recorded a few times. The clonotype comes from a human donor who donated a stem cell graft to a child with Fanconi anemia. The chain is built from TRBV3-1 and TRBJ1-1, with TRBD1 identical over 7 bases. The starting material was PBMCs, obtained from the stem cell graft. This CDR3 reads CASSRDSAKNTEAFF. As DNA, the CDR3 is TGTGCCAGCAGCCGGGACAGCGCAAAGAACACTGAAGCTTTCTTT.